The 14 T cell receptor beta chains given below trace back to one sample, sequenced in a study of shared clonotypes between healthy human individuals. Method: immunoSEQ multiplex PCR; TCRdb's copy keeps in-frame clones and lacks some. The sample shows approximately 640,000 clones, roughly 87% of them seen only once. Sequencing input: memory CD8+ T cells from PBMCs. This sample's subset: CD45RO+ cells pooled with CCR7-negative TemRA cells. These receptors all stem from a man between 18 and 29 years old in good health. Some clones in this sample may be carry-over from other donors' samples.

This clone has just one count. This sequence joins TRBV19 and TRBJ1-2; no definite D call. The CDR3 is 14 residues long. The V and J ends lost 5 bases and 0 bases respectively, with 10 bases between them. In germline, CDR1 is LNHDA, CDR2 SQIVND (reference sequence). Here the CDR3 reads CASSFLGTNYGYTF. Here the CDR3 DNA reads TGTGCCAGTAGTTTTTTGGGGACTAACTATGGCTACACCTTC.

The V gene is TRBV11-2, the J gene TRBJ2-2, with D perhaps TRBD2 (7 bases). The germline V and J ends were trimmed by 6 bases and 8 bases, with 13 bases remaining between them. In germline, CDR1 is SGHAT, CDR2 FQNNGV. The CDR3 extends over 13 amino acids. The CDR3 loop reads CASRRGAFGELFF. The CDR3 DNA reads TGTGCCAGCAGACGGGGGGCTTTTGGGGAGCTGTTTTTT.

This chain links TRBV10-2 with TRBJ2-7, with a possible D match to TRBD2 (5 bases). The CDR3 has 13 residues. Trimming left V 7 bases short and J 5 bases short, with 15 bases between. Per the germline V gene, CDR1 is WSHSY and CDR2 is SAAADI. In DNA, the CDR3 is TGCGCCAGCACGAGAGGGCGTAGGGACGAGCAGTACTTC. It translates to CASTRGRRDEQYF.

The V and J genes are TRBV25-1 and TRBJ2-7, with D possibly TRBD1 on 5 matching bases. CDR1 is MGHDK and CDR2 is SYGVNS in the germline V gene. The CDR3 loop spans 13 amino acids. Deletions cut 2 bases from V and 6 bases from J, with 11 bases between. The CDR3 sequence is CASSEGRVGEQYF. The CDR3 DNA reads as TGTGCCAGCAGTGAAGGCAGGGTTGGCGAGCAGTACTTC.

This chain uses TRBV11-2 with TRBJ2-7; the D gene could be TRBD1 or TRBD2 (5 bases each). CDR3 length: 16 residues. V was clipped by 2 bases and J by 3 bases, with 17 bases between them. Per germline, CDR1 SGHAT and CDR2 FQNNGV. The CDR3 sequence is CASSLSLETADYEQYF. As DNA, the CDR3 is TGTGCCAGCAGCTTATCCCTTGAGACAGCGGACTACGAGCAGTACTTC.

This clone was seen a few times. The J gene is TRBJ2-1, the V gene TRBV19; D is unclear. The length of the CDR3 is 14 residues. CDR1 and CDR2 (germline): LNHDA, SQIVND (reference sequence). The V end was cut by 8 bases, the J end by 5 bases, with 16 bases between. CDR3 sequence: CASRVVGRNNEQFF. Here the CDR3 DNA reads TGTGCCAGTCGAGTTGTTGGCAGAAACAATGAGCAGTTCTTC.

The chain couples TRBV2 to TRBJ1-4, with 9 bases aligning to TRBD1. Germline loops: CDR1 SNHLY, CDR2 FYNNEI. This CDR3 has 18 amino acids. Trimming at V came to 2 bases and at J to 2 bases, leaving 9 bases not matched to a gene. DNA of the CDR3: TGTGCCAGCAGTGAACCCCGGGACAGGGTTGAGACTAATGAAAAACTGTTTTTT. Amino acid sequence: CASSEPRDRVETNEKLFF.

The chain recombines TRBV6-1 with TRBJ1-4, with 10 nucleotides matching TRBD1. CDR3 length: 17 amino acids. J was trimmed by 5 bases and V by 3 bases; bases with no gene match: 9. The germline V gene has CDR1 MNHNS and CDR2 SASEGT. As DNA, the CDR3 is TGTGCCAGCAGTGAGCCCCCTGACAGGGGGCAGAATGAAAAACTGTTTTTT. Protein sequence: CASSEPPDRGQNEKLFF.

This chain connects TRBV2 to TRBJ2-1, with TRBD1 as a possible D gene (5 bases). The V end was cut by 3 bases, the J end by 9 bases, with 15 bases between. Germline CDR1 reads SNHLY; CDR2 reads FYNNEI. The CDR3 length is 14 residues. The CDR3, as DNA: TGTGCCAGCAGTGACAGGGAAAAGCTCATTGAGCAGTTCTTC. This translates into CASSDREKLIEQFF.

This clone has just one count. The chain combines TRBV7-3 with TRBJ2-6; the match to TRBD1 covers 7 bases. V trimming: 4 bases; J trimming: 2 bases; junction bases outside the gene matches: 8. The CDR3 runs to 17 residues. Germline assignment: CDR1 SGHTA and CDR2 FQGTGA. Here the CDR3 DNA reads TGTGCCAGCAGCTCCCGACAGGGTCTCCCTGGGGCCAACGTCCTGACTTTC. As protein: CASSSRQGLPGANVLTF.

The V gene is TRBV6-1, the J gene TRBJ1-4; TRBD1 matches at 7 bases. CDR3 length: 15 amino acids. The germline gives CDR1 MNHNS, CDR2 SASEGT. V dropped 4 bases and J dropped 7; count of bases not matched to a gene: 9. The CDR3 sequence is CASSGWTGGGEKLFF. The CDR3 bases are TGTGCCAGCAGTGGCTGGACAGGCGGGGGTGAAAAACTGTTTTTT.

In its sample, this clone was seen once. The chain couples TRBV9 to TRBJ1-1; D is ambiguous. Between the trimmed V and J ends, which lost 4 bases and 5 bases, there was a span of 18 bases. Looked up from germline, CDR1 is SGDLS and CDR2 is YYNGEE. The CDR3 sequence is 15 residues long. The CDR3 DNA sequence: TGTGCCAGCAGCCCACGGGAGGGAAGGAGTACTGAAGCTTTCTTT. This encodes CASSPREGRSTEAFF.

This clone was picked up one time. Other DNA sequences from this sample encode an identical CDR3 as well. The CDR3 spells CASSGQGSNYGYTF. The DNA of the CDR3 is TGTGCCAGCAGCGGACAGGGGAGCAACTATGGCTACACCTTC. This chain links TRBV9 with TRBJ1-2, with 8 nucleotides matching TRBD1. This CDR3 contains 14 residues. CDR1 and CDR2 (germline): SGDLS, YYNGEE. V lost 3 bases to trimming and J lost 2 bases; unmatched junction nucleotides: 3.

The chain couples TRBV27 to TRBJ1-5; D not certain. CDR3 size: 12 residues. Germline V gene lookup returns CDR1 MNHEY and CDR2 SMNVEV (reference sequence). Trimming removed 8 bases at V and 6 bases at J, with 11 bases between. CDR3 in DNA: TGTGCCAGCGGAACCATCGGTCAGCCCCAGCATTTT. Its translation: CASGTIGQPQHF.